Sequencing of this T cell receptor beta chain was carried out in a study of shared clonotypes between healthy human individuals. Across several immunoSEQ plates, the genomic DNA of each subset was split evenly. TCRdb's copy holds only in-frame clones and misses some; the assay was immunoSEQ multiplex PCR. The repertoire consists of a few million clones, with approximately 94% occurring once and the leading ten covering approximately 0.13%. Comment on this clone: Its specificity is not known.

V dropped 0 bases and J dropped 10 bases, with 10 bases sitting between them. This CDR3 has 13 amino acids. The germline CDR1 and CDR2 sequences are MNHNS and SASEGT. CD4+ cells were split into CD45RA+ naive and CD45RA-negative memory subsets. Whole-study findings and limits: Donor scarcity curtailed the genetic and exposure-history diversity represented herein. Naive subsets typically showed greater estimated richness than memory subsets.

The J gene is TRBJ2-1, the V gene TRBV6-1; the D gene is possibly TRBD1 (5 bases). This TCR came from a man younger than 30 in good health. The sample was naive CD4+ T cells sorted from blood. Documented subset: CD45RA+ positively selected. CDR3 sequence reads: CASSEARVREQFF. The CDR3 nucleotides are TGTGCCAGCAGTGAAGCCAGGGTTCGGGAGCAGTTCTTC.